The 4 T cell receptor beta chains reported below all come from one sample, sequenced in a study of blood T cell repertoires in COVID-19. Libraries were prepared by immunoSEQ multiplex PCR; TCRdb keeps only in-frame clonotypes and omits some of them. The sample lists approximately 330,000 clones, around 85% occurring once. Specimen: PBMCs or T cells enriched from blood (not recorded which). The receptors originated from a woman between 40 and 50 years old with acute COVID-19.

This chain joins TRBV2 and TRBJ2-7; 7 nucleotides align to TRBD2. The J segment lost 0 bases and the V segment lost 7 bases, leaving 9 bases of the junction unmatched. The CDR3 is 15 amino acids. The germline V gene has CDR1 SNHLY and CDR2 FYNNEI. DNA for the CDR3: TGTGCCAGCACCATAACGGGACTAAGCTCCTACGAGCAGTACTTC. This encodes CASTITGLSSYEQYF.

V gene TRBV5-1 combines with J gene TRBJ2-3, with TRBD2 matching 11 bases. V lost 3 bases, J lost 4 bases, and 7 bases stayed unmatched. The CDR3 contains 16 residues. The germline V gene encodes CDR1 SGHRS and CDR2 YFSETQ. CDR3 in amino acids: CASSSLAGGSPDTQYF. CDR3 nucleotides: TGCGCCAGCAGCTCCCTAGCGGGGGGCAGCCCAGATACGCAGTATTTT. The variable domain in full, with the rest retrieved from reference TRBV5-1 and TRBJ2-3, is KAGVTQTPRYLIKTRGQQVTLSCSPISGHRSVSWYQQTPGQGLQFLFEYFSETQRNKGNFPGRFSGRQFSNSRSEMNVSTLELGDSALYLCASSSLAGGSPDTQYFGPGTRLTVL.

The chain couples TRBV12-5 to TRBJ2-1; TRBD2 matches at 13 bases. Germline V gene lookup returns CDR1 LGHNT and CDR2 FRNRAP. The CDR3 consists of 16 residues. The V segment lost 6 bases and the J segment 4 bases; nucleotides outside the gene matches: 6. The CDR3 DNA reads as TGTGCTAGTGGACTTGGGACTAGCGGGGCTTACAATGAGCAGTTCTTC. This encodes CASGLGTSGAYNEQFF.

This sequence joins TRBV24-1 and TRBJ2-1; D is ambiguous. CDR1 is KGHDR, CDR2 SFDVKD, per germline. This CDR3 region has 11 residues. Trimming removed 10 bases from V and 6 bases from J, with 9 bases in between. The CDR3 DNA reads TGTGCCACTCCGGGTGCCAATGAGCAGTTCTTC. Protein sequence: CATPGANEQFF.